The present T cell receptor beta chain was sequenced within a study of neurological immune-mediated disorders. This clonotype came up many times. Its antigen remains unidentified. General study points: Across subjects, no CDR3 amino acid sequence appeared in expanded clones of more than one subject, a finding that suggested private repertoires in all groups. Patients with HTLV-1-associated myelopathy had the highest level of TCR clonal expansion, whereas patients with multiple sclerosis had the lowest level, falling beneath the level found in healthy controls.

The V gene's germline CDR1 is MRHNA and CDR2 SNTAGT. V shed 0 bases and J shed 8 bases, with 10 bases lying between them. The CDR3 is made up of 13 amino acids. By 5'RACE with 10-nucleotide random UMIs, the cDNA was made. TCRdb called the 5' RACE reads again in MiXCR, with one record for every CDR3 protein. This table has some 37,000 distinct CDR3 sequences, 13% to 15% appearing once. The chain uses TRBV6-4 and TRBJ1-1; a possible D gene is TRBD1 (6 bases). Sequencing was carried out using PBMCs. This clonotype was sampled from a woman aged 50 to 60 with HTLV-1-associated myelopathy (HAM/TSP). The CDR3 sequence is CASSDSEGGEAFF. CDR3 coding DNA: TGTGCCAGCAGTGACTCTGAGGGGGGGGAAGCTTTCTTT.